One sample yielded the 11 T cell receptor beta chains listed below, sequenced in a study of blood T cells in healthy people across ages. PCR was performed a second time for about 7 to 11 cycles using a sample-barcoded 5' primer and a J-beta primer mix. MiXCR, run by TCRdb on the 5' RACE reads, gives a single entry per CDR3 protein. The repertoire holds about 830,000 distinct CDR3 sequences, with less than 80% as singletons. Sequenced material: blood. These receptors were obtained from a man aged 25-45 years in good health.

V is TRBV20-1 and J is TRBJ2-1; TRBD1 matches at 8 bases. CDR1 and CDR2 from the germline V gene are DFQATT and SNEGSKA (reference sequence). J gave up 5 bases and V 3 bases, and 9 bases lay outside the gene matches. The CDR3 has 15 residues. CDR3 bases: TGCAGTGCTAGCGGCCGACAGGGGAACCACAATGAGCAGTTCTTC. Translated: CSASGRQGNHNEQFF.

The J gene is TRBJ2-3, the V gene TRBV7-2; 13 nucleotides match TRBD2. Per the germline V gene, CDR1 is SGHTA and CDR2 is FQGNSA. V lost 5 bases, J lost 1 base, and 9 bases stayed unmatched. The CDR3 extends over 18 amino acids. The DNA for the CDR3 is TGTGCCAGCAGCATCCAGACTAGCGGGGGGATTCGCACAGATACGCAGTATTTT. Translation: CASSIQTSGGIRTDTQYF.

The chain carries TRBV29-1 and TRBJ1-2; D ambiguous. Trimming left V 3 bases short and J 4 bases short, with 12 bases between. The CDR3 loop spans 13 amino acids. CDR1 SQVTM and CDR2 ANQGSEA come from the germline V gene. The CDR3, as DNA: TGCAGCGTTGATACGCCCCTGGGCTATGGCTACACCTTC. Residues: CSVDTPLGYGYTF.

CDR3 sequence (DNA): TGCGCCAGCAGCCCGCCCGGCTCCAAAAACATTCAGTACTTC. Its protein product is CASSPPGSKNIQYF. The chain joins TRBV5-1 to TRBJ2-4; D remains ambiguous. CDR3 length: 14 amino acids. Per the germline V gene, CDR1 is SGHRS and CDR2 is YFSETQ. Trimming took 4 bases from V and 2 from J, leaving 10 bases between them.

V is TRBV2 and J is TRBJ1-5; D not certain. V lost 7 bases to trimming and J lost 5 bases, with 15 bases between them. Germline CDR1 and CDR2: SNHLY and FYNNEI. The CDR3 has 14 residues. CDR3 nucleotide sequence: TGTGCCAGCAATTATCACGAGGCCGATCAGCCCCAGCATTTT. Protein product: CASNYHEADQPQHF.

J is TRBJ2-7 and V is TRBV4-2; D is possibly TRBD2 (5 bases). CDR1 and CDR2 (germline): LGHNA, YNFKEQ. V was pared by 0 bases and J by 0 bases, with 12 bases between. CDR3 length: 16 residues. CDR3 region: CASSQEFGVTSYEQYF. CDR3 bases: TGTGCCAGCAGCCAAGAATTCGGGGTAACCTCCTACGAGCAGTACTTC.

CDR3 nucleotide sequence: TGTGCCAGCAGCCAAGGGTGGGCGGTACCCTACGAGCAGTACTTC. Translated, it gives CASSQGWAVPYEQYF. The V and J genes are TRBV4-2 and TRBJ2-7; no definite D call. The germline gives CDR1 LGHNA, CDR2 YNFKEQ. The CDR3 consists of 15 residues. V lost 1 base to trimming and J lost 2 bases, with 12 bases between them.

The chain recombines TRBV6-2 or TRBV6-3 with TRBJ1-4; the match to TRBD1 covers 7 bases. J was trimmed by 0 bases and V by 5 bases; bases with no gene match: 6. The CDR3 length is 16 residues. CDR1 MNHEY and CDR2 SVGEGT come from the germline V gene. CDR3 amino acids: CASSLTGLATNEKLFF. The CDR3 DNA is TGTGCCAGCAGTCTGACAGGGCTTGCAACTAATGAAAAACTGTTTTTT.

This clonotype showed up just a few times. The chain combines TRBV4-2 with TRBJ1-4, with TRBD1 matching over 9 bases. The trim removed 1 base at V and 4 bases at J, leaving 1 base unmatched. The CDR3 consists of 15 residues. CDR1 LGHNA and CDR2 YNFKEQ come from the germline V gene. The CDR3 DNA reads TGTGCCAGCAGCCAAGTGACAGGGGGTAATGAAAAACTGTTTTTT. This translates into CASSQVTGGNEKLFF.

CDR3 amino acids: CASSQARGSSYNEQFF. DNA for the CDR3: TGTGCCAGCAGCCAAGCCAGGGGTAGCTCCTACAATGAGCAGTTCTTC. The rearrangement uses TRBV4-2 and TRBJ2-1, with D tentatively TRBD1 (6 bases). Germline V gene sequence: CDR1 LGHNA, CDR2 YNFKEQ. V was clipped by 1 base and J by 0 bases, with 10 bases between them. The CDR3 totals 16 residues.

This chain uses TRBV5-6 with TRBJ1-6; maybe TRBD1 (5 bases). CDR3 size: 15 residues. Germline-derived CDR1 and CDR2 are SGHDT and YYEEEE. Deletions cut 4 bases from V and 7 bases from J, with 15 bases between. The CDR3: CASSQWGSRNSPLHF. As DNA, the CDR3 is TGTGCCAGCAGCCAATGGGGGAGTAGGAATTCACCCCTCCACTTT.